Sequencing of this T cell receptor (beta chain) was carried out in a study of T cells after yellow fever vaccination. In this sample, this clonotype turned up many times. Its antigen remains unidentified. The study's findings and limits: Relatively few clonotypes were ones that appeared in both CD4 and CD8 compartments.

This CDR3 has 14 amino acids. With V trimmed by 6 bases and J by 5 bases, 7 bases remained unmatched. TCRdb processed the 5' RACE reads anew with MiXCR; each CDR3 protein has one entry. The profile shows 400,000 or so distinct CDR3 sequences, 11% of them singletons. The chain links TRBV12-3 or TRBV12-4 to TRBJ2-1; 7 bases line up with TRBD1. This material consisted of PBMCs, taken on the day of the first yellow fever vaccination. The origin of this receptor is a man aged 18 to 35 who received the YFV17D yellow fever vaccine. The CDR3 protein is CASSYRGLDNEQFF. CDR3 coding DNA: TGTGCCAGCAGCTACAGGGGTTTGGACAATGAGCAGTTCTTC.